These T cell receptor beta chains were read from a single sample in a study of blood T cell repertoires in COVID-19. Method: immunoSEQ multiplex PCR; TCRdb's copy keeps in-frame clones and lacks some. The sample includes 250,000 or so clones, approximately 86% of them seen just once. Sample: peripheral blood. These TCRs come from a woman aged 60-75 years with active or convalescent COVID-19. CDR3s include the opening cysteine and the closing phenylalanine or tryptophan. The D gene is left open where the match is weak. For some rows the clone size is stated as once, few or many, or as a class when expanded; others skip it.

d_gene,j_gene,abundance,v_gene,CDR3nt,CDR3aa
TRBD1,TRBJ1-6,.,TRBV11-2,TGTGCCAGCAGCTTTGGGACAGGGGTAGTTTCACCCCTCCACTTT,CASSFGTGVVSPLHF
.,TRBJ2-3,.,TRBV11-2,TGTGCCAGCAGCTTAATGTTGGGTCAGGGGACGCAGTATTTT,CASSLMLGQGTQYF
TRBD1,TRBJ1-2,.,TRBV5-6,TGTGCCAGCAGCCCGACAGGGGTGAGCTATGGCTACACCTTC,CASSPTGVSYGYTF
.,TRBJ2-2,.,TRBV19,TGTGCCAGTAGTATGTTGGCCGGGAGGAACACCGGGGAGCTGTTTTTT,CASSMLAGRNTGELFF
TRBD1,TRBJ2-3,.,TRBV15,TGTGCCACCAGCAGAGCACAGGGGGCCCCAGATACGCAGTATTTT,CATSRAQGAPDTQYF
.,TRBJ2-7,.,TRBV2,TGTGCCAGCAGCGTCGACTTCTACGAGCAGTACTTC,CASSVDFYEQYF
.,TRBJ2-1,.,TRBV5-6,TGTGCCAGCAGCTTAGGACGGGAGTGGAATGAGCAGTTCTTC,CASSLGREWNEQFF
TRBD1,TRBJ1-1,few,TRBV6-5,TGTGCCAGCAGCCGGGACAGATCCTACACTGAAGCTTTCTTT,CASSRDRSYTEAFF
.,TRBJ1-2,.,TRBV28,TGTGCCAGCAGTTTTCTGCGAGGTGGCTACACCTTC,CASSFLRGGYTF
TRBD2,TRBJ2-1,.,TRBV10-3,TGTGCCATCAGTGAGGGACTAGCGGGAGACCATTTCTTC,CAISEGLAGDHFF
.,TRBJ1-3,few,TRBV4-2,TGTGCCAGCAGCCAAGCCCCCCTCGGGGGCTCTGGAAACACCATATATTTT,CASSQAPLGGSGNTIYF
.,TRBJ1-5,.,TRBV15,TGTGCCACCAGCAGAGATGTCAGGGGTAGCAATCAGCCCCAGCATTTT,CATSRDVRGSNQPQHF
.,TRBJ2-3,.,TRBV29-1,TGCAGCACCCGGGGTAGCGGAGCAGGTCCCACAGATACGCAGTATTTT,CSTRGSGAGPTDTQYF
TRBD1,TRBJ2-2,.,TRBV19,TGTGCCAGTAGTATAACAGTGGGACAGGGAAGAACCGGGGAGCTGTTTTTT,CASSITVGQGRTGELFF
TRBD1,TRBJ1-2,.,TRBV3-1/TRBV3-2,TGTGCCAGACCCCGGGACAGGGAATATGGCTACACCTTC,CARPRDREYGYTF
TRBD1,TRBJ1-5,.,TRBV6-6,TGTGCCAGCAGCCTTCCGGGACAGGGATATCAGCCCCAGCATTTT,CASSLPGQGYQPQHF
TRBD1,TRBJ1-3,.,TRBV5-6,TGTGCCAGCAGCCCGACAGGGGGTACTGGAAACACCATATATTTT,CASSPTGGTGNTIYF
.,TRBJ2-3,.,TRBV2,TGTGCCAGCACGCGTGCAGGGGGCACAGATACGCAGTATTTT,CASTRAGGTDTQYF
TRBD2,TRBJ2-1,.,TRBV12-5,TGTGCTAGTGGTGACGGTAGCGGGGGGTACAATGAGCAGTTCTTC,CASGDGSGGYNEQFF
.,TRBJ1-4,.,TRBV19,TGTGCCAGTAGTATAGACGGTAATGAAAAACTGTTTTTT,CASSIDGNEKLFF
.,TRBJ2-1,.,TRBV24-1,TGTGCCACCAGTGATTTGTCGGCGGGTGAGCAGTTCTTC,CATSDLSAGEQFF
TRBD1,TRBJ2-2,.,TRBV28,TGTGCCAGCAGTTGGGGCAGGGGGCTGGACACCGGGGAGCTGTTTTTT,CASSWGRGLDTGELFF
.,TRBJ1-1,.,TRBV19,TGTGCCAGTAGTATTAGCGCGGTGGGGACTGAAGCTTTCTTT,CASSISAVGTEAFF
TRBD2,TRBJ2-3,.,TRBV3-1/TRBV3-2,TGTGCCAGCAGCCAAGATCGCCTTAGCGGGGGGAGCACAGATACGCAGTATTTT,CASSQDRLSGGSTDTQYF
TRBD2,TRBJ2-1,.,TRBV6-4,TGTGCCAGCAGTCGCGGGACTAGCAACAATGAGCAGTTCTTC,CASSRGTSNNEQFF
TRBD1,TRBJ2-3,.,TRBV5-1,TGCGCCAGCAGCCCCAGGACAGGGGACACAGATACGCAGTATTTT,CASSPRTGDTDTQYF
TRBD2,TRBJ2-1,.,TRBV24-1,TGTGCCACCAGTGCCCCCCGGTCTGGTCTAGCGGATTACAATGAGCAGTTCTTC,CATSAPRSGLADYNEQFF
TRBD1,TRBJ1-1,few,TRBV7-3,TGTGCCAGCAGCCCTACAGGGGGCGCCGGTCTGAACACTGAAGCTTTCTTT,CASSPTGGAGLNTEAFF
TRBD1,TRBJ1-1,.,TRBV5-1,TGCGCCAGCAGCGCGAGTTTACCGACAGGGGGCGGATCGAACACTGAAGCTTTCTTT,CASSASLPTGGGSNTEAFF
TRBD1,TRBJ1-4,.,TRBV12-5,TGTGCTAGTGGCCTGCAACAGGGGGCTAATGAAAAACTGTTTTTT,CASGLQQGANEKLFF
TRBD1,TRBJ1-5,few,TRBV18,TGTGCCAGCTCGCGGGACAGCTATCAGCCCCAGCATTTT,CASSRDSYQPQHF
.,TRBJ2-1,once,TRBV7-3,TGTGCCAGCAGCCCCCACGCACTAGTCTCCTACAATGAGCAGTTCTTC,CASSPHALVSYNEQFF
.,TRBJ1-5,.,TRBV6-5,TGTGCCAGCACCCATCCCGGGGGGGATCAGCCCCAGCATTTT,CASTHPGGDQPQHF
.,TRBJ2-3,.,TRBV10-3,TGTGCCATCAGCACAGGCCAACAAGGCACAGATACGCAGTATTTT,CAISTGQQGTDTQYF
.,TRBJ2-7,.,TRBV11-3,TGTGCCAGCAGCTTAGTCACGGACACCCACGAGCAGTACTTC,CASSLVTDTHEQYF
TRBD2,TRBJ2-5,.,TRBV5-3,TGTGCCCCCCCGTCAGCGGGAGGGCTTCTAGGACTTGTAGAGACCCAGTACTTC,CAPPSAGGLLGLVETQYF
TRBD2,TRBJ2-1,.,TRBV6-5,TGTGCCAGCAGGGTACTTTCGGGGGGGCATGATGAGCAGTTCTTC,CASRVLSGGHDEQFF
TRBD1,TRBJ2-7,.,TRBV19,TGTGCCAGTAGTCCCCAGGGACAGGGCTACGAGCAGTACTTC,CASSPQGQGYEQYF
TRBD1,TRBJ1-3,.,TRBV5-6,TGTGCCAGCAGCCACCGACAGGGCTCCTCTGGAAACACCATATATTTT,CASSHRQGSSGNTIYF
TRBD1,TRBJ1-3,.,TRBV5-1,TGCGCCAGCAGCTTGGCCGGGGACAGGGGTGGAAACACCATATATTTT,CASSLAGDRGGNTIYF
.,TRBJ2-1,.,TRBV5-1,TGCGCCAGCAGCTTGGGGAGGGGGCCTAACAATGAGCAGTTCTTC,CASSLGRGPNNEQFF
.,TRBJ2-5,.,TRBV2,TGTGCCAGCAGTGAAGGGAGAATAGAGACCCAGTACTTC,CASSEGRIETQYF
.,TRBJ1-6,.,TRBV2,TGTGCCAGCAGTGAGGGGGCAGGGCGAAATTCACCCCTCCACTTT,CASSEGAGRNSPLHF
.,TRBJ2-1,.,TRBV20-1,TGCAGTGCTAGTGGGCCTTTCTACAATGAGCAGTTCTTC,CSASGPFYNEQFF
.,TRBJ2-3,.,TRBV6-1,TGTGCCAGCAGTGAAGCTAGACAGTCGAATACAATCACAGATACGCAGTATTTT,CASSEARQSNTITDTQYF
TRBD1,TRBJ1-2,.,TRBV6-5,TGTGCCAGCAGCGACCTGACAGGGCGCAACTATGGCTACACCTTC,CASSDLTGRNYGYTF
.,TRBJ1-1,.,TRBV5-5,TGTGCCAGCAGCATCCGGGATATGAACACTGAAGCTTTCTTT,CASSIRDMNTEAFF
.,TRBJ1-6,.,TRBV2,TGTGCCAGCAGTGTACAGGCCGGGAATTCACCCCTCCACTTT,CASSVQAGNSPLHF
TRBD1,TRBJ1-6,few,TRBV5-1,TGCGCCAGCAGCCGGGGACAGGGGTTGTCACCCCTCCACTTT,CASSRGQGLSPLHF
TRBD1,TRBJ1-2,.,TRBV19,TGTGCCAGTAGCGGATGGACAGGGGGTTTGGGACGTGGCTACACCTTC,CASSGWTGGLGRGYTF
.,TRBJ2-3,.,TRBV7-9,TGTGCCAGCAGCTTAGAGACTCTCCCCCATACGCAGTATTTT,CASSLETLPHTQYF
.,TRBJ1-2,.,TRBV2,TGTGCCAGCAGGCGGGTAGGGAGAGGCTACACCTTC,CASRRVGRGYTF
.,TRBJ1-3,.,TRBV28,TGTGCCAGCAGTTTTAATGCACGGGGAGGAACCATATATTTT,CASSFNARGGTIYF
TRBD1,TRBJ2-2,.,TRBV28,TGTGCCAGCGGGGGGGACAGGGGTGATGCCGGGGAGCTGTTTTTT,CASGGDRGDAGELFF